This paragraph reports one TCR beta chain. Its antigen is not known. The data derive from a study of cytomegalovirus exposure and HLA in healthy donors. Regarding the study as a whole: The CMV antigen specificity of a few CMV-associated chains was confirmed through in vitro analysis.

Trimming stripped 1 base from V and 6 bases from J, with 7 bases between. From germline, CDR1 is PRHDT and CDR2 FYEKMQ (reference sequence). CDR3 length: 12 residues. Assay used: immunoSEQ multiplex PCR; TCRdb lists only in-frame clones, some missing. The table shows 90,000 to 110,000 clones, with about nine tenths occurring only once. The sequence was collected from a young woman in good health and CMV-seronegative. The chain joins TRBV13 to TRBJ2-7, with a possible D match to TRBD2 (6 bases). The sequenced material came from PBMCs. DNA for the CDR3: TGTGCCAGCAGCTTAGAGGGAGGCGAGCAGTACTTC. Residues: CASSLEGGEQYF.